The clone carrying this T cell receptor (beta chain) was picked up a small number of times. Its cognate antigen is unknown. This CDR3 spans 13 amino acids. The trim removed 8 bases at V and 6 bases at J, leaving 6 bases unmatched. Germline V lookup: CDR1 MRHNA, CDR2 SNTAGT. The sample originates from a study of identical twins. Study-wide points: Memory repertoires lacked the insertion deficit that abundant cord blood beta clonotypes showed. Compared with unrelated sharing, twin-shared out-of-frame alpha sequences had more low-probability sequences.

One entry per CDR3 protein results from TCRdb running MiXCR on the 5' RACE reads. This sample has fewer than 800,000 distinct CDR3 sequences, with about 7.1% found just once. These data are also associated with another study on yellow fever vaccine responses in identical twins.

The TCR comes from a woman between 18 and 29 years old in good health. Source material: PBMCs. This chain joins TRBV6-4 and TRBJ2-2, with 7 nucleotides matching TRBD1. The CDR3 region has the DNA TGTGCCAGCGGACGGGACAGTGCCGGGGAGCTGTTTTTT. Translation gives CASGRDSAGELFF.